This record looks at one TCR beta chain sequence and its context. The antigen is unknown. Assay: immunoSEQ multiplex PCR; the TCRdb copy retains only in-frame clones and omits some. This table holds roughly 86,000 clones, more than 90% found once. The source of the sample is a study of OX40 agonist ivuxolimab in advanced cancers. Study-wide background: Patients got intravenous ivuxolimab at 0.01 to 10 mg/kg every 2 weeks. The study, taken as a whole, reports: The work left the antigen specificity of expanded peripheral T cells undetermined.

Autoimmune disease history or systemic immunosuppression excluded patients. The CDR3 spans 15 residues. The V gene's germline CDR1 is SGHDT and CDR2 YYEEEE. The V and J genes are TRBV5-6 and TRBJ2-5; maybe TRBD2 (7 bases). Gene TRBJ2-7 matches the end of the DNA better, so the J call may be wrong. This receptor was obtained from an adult with an advanced solid tumor such as melanoma, head and neck, liver or kidney cancer. Specimen: CD4+ or CD8+ T cells sorted from blood, collected in a trial of the OX40 agonist ivuxolimab. The CDR3 DNA reads TGTGCCAGCAACCGAGGGGGGGCCCGCAACTACGAGCAGTACTTC. Its protein is CASNRGGARNYEQYF.